The sequence of this T cell receptor (beta chain) was determined in a study of T cell responses to AZD1222 COVID-19 vaccine. Looking at the study overall: Second-dose schedules of about 4 or about 12 weeks were combined. Whole-study findings and limits: Recipients of two AZD1222 doses showed rising Spike-specific TCR breadth and depth. Repertoires were obtained only post-peak T cell response. Baseline seropositives among AZD1222 recipients totaled only 5 to 7.

As concerns this clone: Its antigen remains unknown.

The assay was immunoSEQ multiplex PCR, and TCRdb's table has in-frame clones only and misses some. The table lists about 120,000 clones, 80% to 90% of them singletons. The V end was cut by 5 bases, the J end by 3 bases, with 14 bases between. The CDR3 spans 14 residues. CDR1 and CDR2 from the germline V gene are SGHVS and FQNEAQ. V usage is TRBV7-8 and J usage is TRBJ2-7, with D perhaps matching TRBD2 (6 bases). The specimen was peripheral blood, collected on day 0 of AZD1222 vaccination. The TCR was taken from an adult in good health. The CDR3 DNA is TGTGCCAGCAGCCACGGGGACTTAAGCTACGAGCAGTACTTC. Its protein is CASSHGDLSYEQYF. Combining the CDR3 with reference TRBV7-8 and TRBJ2-7 gives the whole variable domain GAGVSQSPRYKVAKRGQDVALRCDPISGHVSLFWYQQALGQGPEFLTYFQNEAQLDKSGLPSDRFFAERPEGSVSTLKIQRTQQEDSAVYLCASSHGDLSYEQYFGPGTRLTVT.